This T cell receptor (beta chain) comes out of a study of T cell changes during pregnancy in multiple sclerosis. Germline V lookup: CDR1 SGHTA, CDR2 FQGNSA. The CDR3 has 16 residues. Trimming removed 1 base at V and 5 bases at J, with 12 bases between. Using immunoSEQ multiplex PCR, the repertoire was profiled, and TCRdb retains in-frame clones only, with some absent. The sample consists of roughly 50,000 clones, 85% to 95% of them appearing once. This clone has a single count. The TCR sequence derives from a female donor with multiple sclerosis, enrolled in a pregnancy study. This specimen consisted of CD4+ T cells from peripheral blood mononuclear cells, obtained in the third trimester of pregnancy. This chain uses TRBV7-2 with TRBJ1-6, with a weak D call TRBD1 (6 bases). DNA for the CDR3: TGTGCCAGCAGCTTAGAGGGGGGGGGAAATAATTCACCCCTCCACTTT. It translates to CASSLEGGGNNSPLHF. Looking up the rest from reference TRBV7-2 and TRBJ1-6 gives the full variable domain: GAGVSQSPSNKVTEKGKDVELRCDPISGHTALYWYRQSLGQGLEFLIYFQGNSAPDKSGLPSDRFSAERTGGSVSTLTIQRTQQEDSAVYLCASSLEGGGNNSPLHFGNGTRLTVT.